Detailed here is one TCR beta chain. Authors' data handling: Estimation of nucleated cell counts was performed using reference gene primer amplification. Here immunoSEQ multiplex PCR was the method, and the copy in TCRdb shows in-frame clones only, minus some. The DNA was the basis for D and trimming; V, J and clone size are from that table. The data contain about 54,000 clones, roughly 76% of them singletons. This entry belongs to a study of blood T cell repertoires in COVID-19. As for the study in general: Donors in the United States, Italy and Spain gave samples during acute or convalescent COVID-19. Sources were T cells, B-cell-depleted T cells, or PBMCs; the material itself was cDNA or gDNA.

V lost 6 bases and J lost 6; bases outside the gene matches: 23. The CDR3 has 20 amino acids. The germline V gene has CDR1 MDHEN and CDR2 SYDVKM. The sequence was collected from an older woman with acute or convalescent COVID-19. This chain connects TRBV28 to TRBJ1-4; TRBD1 agrees at 9 bases. The specimen was peripheral blood. As DNA, the CDR3 is TGTGCCAGCAGCCCCTTAAGATTCCGGGACAGGGATCAAGCTTATGAAAAACTGTTTTTT. Protein product: CASSPLRFRDRDQAYEKLFF.